This entry describes one T cell receptor beta chain. With 5 bases removed from V and 1 base from J, the gap between germline ends came to 8 bases. The CDR3 spans 14 residues. The V gene's germline CDR1 is KGHDR and CDR2 SFDVKD. These data are taken from a study of control samples from healthy donors and cancer patients. TCRdb's copy holds only in-frame clones and misses some; the assay was immunoSEQ multiplex PCR. In the table there are around 140,000 clones, approximately 90% of which are singletons. This rearrangement joins TRBV24-1 to TRBJ1-5, with no clear D. Input material: blood. The origin of this receptor is a woman aged 50 to 60 in good health. The CDR3, as DNA: TGTGCCACCAGTGCGGTAGAGAGCAATCAGCCCCAGCATTTT. This encodes CATSAVESNQPQHF.